A selection of T cell receptor beta chains follows, all from one sample in a study of T cell responses to AZD1222 COVID-19 vaccine. Sequenced by immunoSEQ multiplex PCR; TCRdb stores in-frame clones only, minus some. The data hold about 120,000 clones, with roughly 85% observed a single time. Sequences were derived from peripheral blood, sampled on day 0 of AZD1222 vaccination. The receptor source for this set is an adult in good health. Each CDR3 is given with its conserved first and last residue. The D gene is left open where the match is weak. Only part of the rows carry a size: once, few, many, or a class if the clone is expanded.

TRBJ1-4,TRBD1,once,TRBV28,CASSTDRGPGEKLFF,TGTGCCAGCAGTACTGACAGGGGGCCGGGTGAAAAACTGTTTTTT
TRBJ1-5,TRBD1,NA,TRBV19,CASSTDRSQPQHF,TGTGCCAGTAGTACGGACAGGAGTCAGCCCCAGCATTTT
TRBJ2-3,NA,NA,TRBV29-1,CSAKKTRTDTQYF,TGCAGCGCCAAGAAAACCCGCACAGATACGCAGTATTTT
TRBJ2-2,TRBD1,once,TRBV6-6,CASSSLGQGTGELFF,TGTGCCAGCAGTTCATTGGGACAGGGCACCGGGGAGCTGTTTTTT
TRBJ1-5,NA,NA,TRBV7-9,CASSRRTVSDQPQHF,TGTGCCAGCAGCCGAAGGACAGTATCCGATCAGCCCCAGCATTTT
TRBJ2-5,NA,NA,TRBV28,CASSSPVEGIQETQYF,TGTGCCAGCAGTTCCCCCGTTGAAGGCATCCAAGAGACCCAGTACTTC
TRBJ2-1,TRBD2,NA,TRBV28,CASFRAGGGNEQFF,TGTGCCAGCTTTCGGGCGGGGGGAGGCAATGAGCAGTTCTTC
TRBJ1-5,NA,NA,TRBV15,CATSLGGRGSQPQHF,TGTGCCACCAGCCTTGGGGGGCGCGGCTCGCAGCCCCAGCATTTT
TRBJ2-3,NA,NA,TRBV30,CAWALGDTQYF,TGTGCCTGGGCCCTCGGGGATACGCAGTATTTT
TRBJ2-7,NA,few,TRBV18,CASSPIEGTYEQYF,TGTGCCAGCTCACCAATCGAGGGTACCTACGAGCAGTACTTC
TRBJ2-7,TRBD1,NA,TRBV2,CASSNLYGTGDEQYF,TGTGCCAGCAGCAATCTCTATGGGACAGGGGACGAGCAGTACTTC
TRBJ1-3,TRBD1,NA,TRBV18,CASSPSTGYGNTIYF,TGTGCCAGCTCACCATCGACAGGGTACGGAAACACCATATATTTT
TRBJ1-2,NA,NA,TRBV7-9,CASSRQGPRHGYTF,TGTGCCAGCAGCCGTCAGGGGCCGCGACATGGCTACACCTTC
TRBJ2-1,TRBD2,once,TRBV10-1,CASSEGLAVTTHNEQFF,TGCGCCAGCAGTGAAGGACTAGCGGTCACAACCCACAATGAGCAGTTCTTC
TRBJ1-5,TRBD1,NA,TRBV19,CASQAVTGTGGWWNNQPQHF,TGTGCCAGTCAAGCCGTTACCGGGACAGGGGGGTGGTGGAACAATCAGCCCCAGCATTTT
TRBJ2-1,NA,NA,TRBV6-4,CASSESSVLSYNEQFF,TGTGCCAGCAGTGAGTCTAGCGTACTTTCCTACAATGAGCAGTTCTTC
TRBJ2-1,NA,NA,TRBV21-1,CASSKEKRRPFNEQFF,TGTGCCAGCAGCAAAGAAAAGCGGAGGCCCTTCAATGAGCAGTTCTTC
TRBJ2-7,NA,NA,TRBV5-6,CASSKTAGSEQYF,TGTGCCAGCAGCAAGACGGCAGGGAGCGAGCAGTACTTC
TRBJ1-1,NA,NA,TRBV19,CASSIGLQNTEAFF,TGTGCCAGTAGTATAGGACTCCAGAACACTGAAGCTTTCTTT
TRBJ1-1,NA,NA,TRBV6-6,CASSYSGGGGNTEAFF,TGTGCCAGCAGTTACTCTGGCGGGGGTGGGAACACTGAAGCTTTCTTT
TRBJ2-7,NA,NA,TRBV3-1/TRBV3-2,CASSQVSATAFSYEQYF,TGTGCCAGCAGCCAAGTGAGTGCCACAGCGTTCTCGTACGAGCAGTACTTC
TRBJ2-1,NA,NA,TRBV3-1/TRBV3-2,CASSQQSLPGNEQFF,TGTGCCAGCAGCCAACAATCCCTCCCGGGGAATGAGCAGTTCTTC
TRBJ1-5,NA,NA,TRBV5-6,CASSLLGRSNQPQHF,TGTGCCAGCAGCTTGCTGGGTAGGAGCAATCAGCCCCAGCATTTT
TRBJ2-3,TRBD2,NA,TRBV4-2,CASSQMASGIADTQYF,TGTGCCAGCAGCCAAATGGCTAGCGGGATTGCAGATACGCAGTATTTT
TRBJ2-7,TRBD2,NA,TRBV2,CASSPILLAGEYEQYF,TGTGCCAGCAGCCCCATCTTACTAGCGGGCGAATACGAGCAGTACTTC
TRBJ1-5,NA,NA,TRBV27,CARKSNQPQHF,TGTGCAAGGAAGAGCAATCAGCCCCAGCATTTT
TRBJ1-6,NA,NA,TRBV11-2,CASSDSTVSNSPLHF,TGTGCCAGCAGCGACTCTACAGTGTCCAATTCACCCCTCCACTTT
TRBJ2-7,TRBD1,NA,TRBV29-1,CSAYRGGSYEQYF,TGCAGCGCCTACAGGGGCGGTTCCTACGAGCAGTACTTC
TRBJ1-2,TRBD1,NA,TRBV24-1,CATSDAGQGRRGYTF,TGTGCCACCAGTGACGCCGGACAGGGACGGCGTGGCTACACCTTC
TRBJ1-1,NA,NA,TRBV2,CASSLVQRGTEAFF,TGTGCCAGCAGTCTCGTACAGCGCGGCACTGAAGCTTTCTTT
TRBJ1-1,NA,NA,TRBV6-5,CASSREGGVTEAFF,TGTGCCAGCAGCCGGGAGGGGGGAGTTACTGAAGCTTTCTTT
TRBJ2-7,TRBD2,NA,TRBV5-4,CASRPGGAGAYEQYF,TGTGCCAGCAGGCCCGGGGGTGCGGGGGCCTACGAGCAGTACTTC
TRBJ1-2,NA,NA,TRBV9,CASTPQASRTNYGYTF,TGTGCCAGCACACCCCAGGCGTCCAGGACAAACTATGGCTACACCTTC
TRBJ2-5,TRBD2,NA,TRBV5-1,CASSLAPTSEETQYF,TGCGCCAGCAGCTTGGCACCTACTAGCGAAGAGACCCAGTACTTC
TRBJ2-2,NA,NA,TRBV19,CASSPVPGYAGELFF,TGTGCCAGTAGTCCCGTCCCGGGCTACGCCGGGGAGCTGTTTTTT
TRBJ1-1,NA,NA,TRBV29-1,CSVEKTLNTEAFF,TGCAGCGTTGAAAAAACCTTGAACACTGAAGCTTTCTTT
TRBJ2-7,TRBD2,NA,TRBV3-1/TRBV3-2,CASSGGTSGRSYF,TGTGCCAGCAGCGGCGGGACTAGCGGGAGATCGTACTTC
TRBJ2-1,NA,NA,TRBV10-3,CAASPSSYNEQFF,TGTGCCGCCAGCCCGAGCTCCTACAATGAGCAGTTCTTC
TRBJ1-5,NA,NA,TRBV29-1,CSTGTPGLNQHF,TGCAGCACCGGGACCCCAGGACTGAACCAGCATTTT
TRBJ1-3,NA,NA,TRBV18,CASSPLQEDSGNTIYF,TGTGCCAGCTCACCTCTACAGGAAGACTCTGGAAACACCATATATTTT